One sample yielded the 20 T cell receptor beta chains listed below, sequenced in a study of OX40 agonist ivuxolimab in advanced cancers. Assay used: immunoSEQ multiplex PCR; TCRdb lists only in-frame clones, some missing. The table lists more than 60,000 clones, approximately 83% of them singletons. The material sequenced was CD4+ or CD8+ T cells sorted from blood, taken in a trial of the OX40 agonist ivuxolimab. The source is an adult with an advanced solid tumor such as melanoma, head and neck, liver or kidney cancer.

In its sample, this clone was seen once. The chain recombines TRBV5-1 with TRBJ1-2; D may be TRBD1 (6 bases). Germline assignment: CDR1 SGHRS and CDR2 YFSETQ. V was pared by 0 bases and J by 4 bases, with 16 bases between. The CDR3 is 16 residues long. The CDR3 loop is CASSLADRTEVYGYTF. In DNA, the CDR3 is TGCGCCAGCAGCTTGGCCGACCGGACAGAGGTCTATGGCTACACCTTC.

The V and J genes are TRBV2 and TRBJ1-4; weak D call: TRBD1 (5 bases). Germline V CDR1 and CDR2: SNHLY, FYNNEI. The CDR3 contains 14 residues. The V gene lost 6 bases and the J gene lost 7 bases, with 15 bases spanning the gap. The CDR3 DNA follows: TGTGCCAGCAGGGCTGGGGGTGGTAGTGAAAAACTGTTTTTT. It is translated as CASRAGGGSEKLFF.

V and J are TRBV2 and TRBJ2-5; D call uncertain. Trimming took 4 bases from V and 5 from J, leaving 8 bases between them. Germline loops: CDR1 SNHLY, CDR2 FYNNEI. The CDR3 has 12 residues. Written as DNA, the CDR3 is TGTGCCAGCAGTGGGGGTGACGAGACCCAGTACTTC. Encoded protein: CASSGGDETQYF.

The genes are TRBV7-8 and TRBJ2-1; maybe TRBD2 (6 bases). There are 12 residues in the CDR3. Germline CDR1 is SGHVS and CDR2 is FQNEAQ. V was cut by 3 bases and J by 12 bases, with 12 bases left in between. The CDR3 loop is CASSFPGTSQFF. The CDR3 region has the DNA TGTGCCAGCAGCTTTCCCGGGACTTCGCAGTTCTTC.

For the CDR3, the DNA is TGTGCCAGCACTTCGACTGGGTACTCGGCTGGGGCCAACGTCCTGACTTTC. Its protein is CASTSTGYSAGANVLTF. This rearrangement joins TRBV5-6 to TRBJ2-6; D call uncertain. V was pared by 6 bases and J by 2 bases, with 18 bases between. CDR3 length equals 17 residues. Germline V CDR1 and CDR2: SGHDT, YYEEEE.

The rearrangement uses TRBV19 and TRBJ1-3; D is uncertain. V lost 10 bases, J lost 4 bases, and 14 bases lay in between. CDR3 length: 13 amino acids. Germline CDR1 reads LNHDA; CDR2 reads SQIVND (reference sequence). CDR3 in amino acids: CATTKTGGNTIYF. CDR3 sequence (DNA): TGTGCCACCACAAAGACCGGGGGAAACACCATATATTTT.

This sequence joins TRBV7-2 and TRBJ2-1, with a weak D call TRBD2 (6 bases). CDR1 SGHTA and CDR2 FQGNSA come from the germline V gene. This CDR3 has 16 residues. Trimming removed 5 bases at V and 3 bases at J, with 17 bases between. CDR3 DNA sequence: TGTGCCAGCAGCCCGGGAGTTTGGGGTAACTACAATGAGCAGTTCTTC. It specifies CASSPGVWGNYNEQFF.

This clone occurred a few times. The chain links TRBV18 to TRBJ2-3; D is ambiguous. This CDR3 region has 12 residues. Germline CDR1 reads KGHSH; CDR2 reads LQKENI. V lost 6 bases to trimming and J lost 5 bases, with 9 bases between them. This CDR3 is CASSPDLDTQYF. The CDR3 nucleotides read TGTGCCAGCTCTCCGGATCTAGATACGCAGTATTTT. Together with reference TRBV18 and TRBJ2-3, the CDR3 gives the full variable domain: NAGVMQNPRHLVRRRGQEARLRCSPMKGHSHVYWYRQLPEEGLKFMVYLQKENIIDESGMPKERFSAEFPKEGPSILRIQQVVRGDSAAYFCASSPDLDTQYFGPGTRLTVL.

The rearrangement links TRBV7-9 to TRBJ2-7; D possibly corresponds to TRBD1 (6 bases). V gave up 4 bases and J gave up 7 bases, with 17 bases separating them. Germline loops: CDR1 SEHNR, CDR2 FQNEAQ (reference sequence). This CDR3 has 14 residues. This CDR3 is CASSSVQGFGEQYF. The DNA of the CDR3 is TGTGCCAGCAGCTCAGTACAGGGATTCGGGGAGCAGTACTTC.

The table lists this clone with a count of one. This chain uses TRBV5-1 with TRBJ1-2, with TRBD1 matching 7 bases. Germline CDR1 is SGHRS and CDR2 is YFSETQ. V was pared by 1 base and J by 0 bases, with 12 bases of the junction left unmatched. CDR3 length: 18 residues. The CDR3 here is CASSLFGIGQVSNYGYTF. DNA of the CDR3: TGCGCCAGCAGCTTGTTCGGCATCGGACAGGTGTCTAACTATGGCTACACCTTC.

The CDR3 here is CASTLGRGGGETQYF. In nucleotides, the CDR3 is TGTGCCAGCACCCTGGGGCGGGGGGGAGGTGAGACCCAGTACTTC. The chain employs TRBV7-8 and TRBJ2-5; 9 bases are a match to TRBD2. The germline CDR1 and CDR2 sequences are SGHVS and FQNEAQ. Losses at the gene ends were 7 bases for V and 5 bases for J; bases not matched to a gene: 11. The CDR3 length is 15 residues.

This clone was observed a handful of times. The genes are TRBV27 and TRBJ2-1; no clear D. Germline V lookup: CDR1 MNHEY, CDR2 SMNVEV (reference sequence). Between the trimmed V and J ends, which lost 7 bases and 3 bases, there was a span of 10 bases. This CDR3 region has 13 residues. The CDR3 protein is CASTGFNYNEQFF. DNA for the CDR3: TGTGCCAGCACAGGTTTCAACTACAATGAGCAGTTCTTC.

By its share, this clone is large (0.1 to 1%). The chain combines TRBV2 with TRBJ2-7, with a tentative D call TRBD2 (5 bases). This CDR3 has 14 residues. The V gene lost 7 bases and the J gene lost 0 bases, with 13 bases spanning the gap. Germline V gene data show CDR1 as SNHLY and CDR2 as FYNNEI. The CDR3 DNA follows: TGTGCCAGCAAAGAAGGACTTGACTCCTACGAGCAGTACTTC. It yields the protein CASKEGLDSYEQYF.

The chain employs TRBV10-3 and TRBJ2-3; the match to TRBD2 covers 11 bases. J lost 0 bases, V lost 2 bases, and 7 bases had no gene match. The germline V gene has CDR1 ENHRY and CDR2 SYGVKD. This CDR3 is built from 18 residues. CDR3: CAISETSSGGLSTDTQYF. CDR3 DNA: TGTGCCATCAGTGAGACGTCTAGCGGGGGGCTTAGCACAGATACGCAGTATTTT.

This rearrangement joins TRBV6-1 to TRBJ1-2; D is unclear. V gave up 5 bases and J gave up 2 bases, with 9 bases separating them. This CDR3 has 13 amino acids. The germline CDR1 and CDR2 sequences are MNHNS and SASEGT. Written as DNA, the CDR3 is TGTGCCAGCAGTCCCGGGCCAAACTATGGCTACACCTTC. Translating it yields CASSPGPNYGYTF.

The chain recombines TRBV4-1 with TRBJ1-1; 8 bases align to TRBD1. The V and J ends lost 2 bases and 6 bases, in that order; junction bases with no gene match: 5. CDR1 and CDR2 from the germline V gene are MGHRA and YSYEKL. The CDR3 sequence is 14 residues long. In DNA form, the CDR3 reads TGCGCCAGCAGCCAATGGACAGGGAATTCTGAAGCTTTCTTT. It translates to CASSQWTGNSEAFF.

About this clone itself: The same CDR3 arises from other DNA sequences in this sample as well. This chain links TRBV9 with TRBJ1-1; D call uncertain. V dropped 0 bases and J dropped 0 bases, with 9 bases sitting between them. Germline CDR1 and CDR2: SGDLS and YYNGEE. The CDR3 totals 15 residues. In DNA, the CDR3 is TGTGCCAGCAGCGTAGGCTGGCAGATGAACACTGAAGCTTTCTTT. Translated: CASSVGWQMNTEAFF.

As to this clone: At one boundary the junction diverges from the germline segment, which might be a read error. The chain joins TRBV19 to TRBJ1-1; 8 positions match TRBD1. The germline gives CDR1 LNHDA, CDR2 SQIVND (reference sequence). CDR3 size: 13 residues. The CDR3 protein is CASRQGANSEAFF. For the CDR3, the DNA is TGTGCCAGTAGGCAGGGGGCGAACTCTGAAGCTTTCTTT.

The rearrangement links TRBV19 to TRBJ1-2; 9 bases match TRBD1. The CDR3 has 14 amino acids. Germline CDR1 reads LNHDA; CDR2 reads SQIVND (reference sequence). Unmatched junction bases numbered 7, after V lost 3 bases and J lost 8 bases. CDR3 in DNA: TGTGCCAGTAGTATCCAACAGGGGGCAAAGGGCTACACCTTC. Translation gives CASSIQQGAKGYTF. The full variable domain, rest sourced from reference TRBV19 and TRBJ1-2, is DGGITQSPKYLFRKEGQNVTLSCEQNLNHDAMYWYRQDPGQGLRLIYYSQIVNDFQKGDIAEGYSVSREKKESFPLTVTSAQKNPTAFYLCASSIQQGAKGYTFGSGTRLTVV.

The CDR3 loop is CASSQGAGGSPLHF. In nucleotides, the CDR3 is TGTGCCAGCAGTCAAGGGGCTGGTGGTTCACCCCTCCACTTT. V gene TRBV11-3 combines with J gene TRBJ1-6, with D perhaps matching TRBD1 (5 bases). The CDR3 runs 14 residues. The V end was cut by 6 bases, the J end by 9 bases, with 15 bases between. Germline assignment: CDR1 SGHNT and CDR2 YENEEA.